This T cell receptor (beta chain) was identified in a study of blood T cell repertoires in COVID-19. The CDR3 has 13 residues. The germline V gene encodes CDR1 SGHNT and CDR2 YENEEA. V gave up 5 bases and J gave up 2 bases, with 10 bases separating them. The method was immunoSEQ multiplex PCR; TCRdb's version includes in-frame clones alone and lacks a portion of them. The sample contains 250,000 to 300,000 clones, nearly 90% of which appear only once. Sequences were obtained from PBMCs or T cells enriched from blood (not recorded which). This TCR came from a woman aged 60-70 years who had recovered from COVID-19. This chain joins TRBV11-3 and TRBJ2-7, with unresolved D. The CDR3 sequence: CASSPTVAYEQYF. Written as DNA, the CDR3 is TGTGCCAGCAGCCCAACTGTCGCCTACGAGCAGTACTTC. Full variable domain (remainder filled in from reference TRBV11-3 and TRBJ2-7): EAGVVQSPRYKIIEKKQPVAFWCNPISGHNTLYWYLQNLGQGPELLIRYENEEAVDDSQLPKDRFSAERLKGVDSTLKIQPAELGDSAVYLCASSPTVAYEQYFGPGTRLTVT.